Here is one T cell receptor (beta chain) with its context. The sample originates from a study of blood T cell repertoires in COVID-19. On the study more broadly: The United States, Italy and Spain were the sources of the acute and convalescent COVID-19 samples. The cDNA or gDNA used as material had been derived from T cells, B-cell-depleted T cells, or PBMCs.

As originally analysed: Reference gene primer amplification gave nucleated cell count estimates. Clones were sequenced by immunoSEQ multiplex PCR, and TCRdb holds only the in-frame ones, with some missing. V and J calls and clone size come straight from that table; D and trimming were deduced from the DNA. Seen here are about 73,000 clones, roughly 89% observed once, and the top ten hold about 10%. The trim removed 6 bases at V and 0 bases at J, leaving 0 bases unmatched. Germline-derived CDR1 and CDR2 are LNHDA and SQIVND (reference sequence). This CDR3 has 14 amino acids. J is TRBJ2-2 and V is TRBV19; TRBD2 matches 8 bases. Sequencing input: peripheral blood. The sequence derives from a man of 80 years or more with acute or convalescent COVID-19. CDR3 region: CASSGGANTGELFF. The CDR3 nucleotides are TGTGCCAGTAGCGGGGGGGCGAACACCGGGGAGCTGTTTTTT.